This TCR beta chain was documented in a study of blood T cell repertoires in COVID-19. Study context: The samples span acute and convalescent COVID-19 from the United States, Italy and Spain. Sources were T cells, B-cell-depleted T cells, or PBMCs; the material itself was cDNA or gDNA.

The length of the CDR3 is 16 residues. Trimming removed 0 bases at V and 5 bases at J, with 13 bases between. Looked up from germline, CDR1 is MGHRA and CDR2 is YSYEKL. Those enrolled, adults aged roughly 18 to 95 years, came from 24 US areas. Source study methods: Using reference gene primer amplification, nucleated cell counts were estimated. Libraries were prepared by immunoSEQ multiplex PCR; TCRdb keeps only in-frame clonotypes and omits some of them. Clone size and the V and J calls come from that table; the DNA yielded D and trimming. This table holds roughly 250,000 clones, about 85% found once.

The J gene is TRBJ1-4, the V gene TRBV4-1; unclear D gene. The sample was PBMCs or T cells enriched from blood (not recorded which). The TCR originated in a woman younger than 45 with acute COVID-19. The DNA of the CDR3 is TGCGCCAGCAGCCAAGAGGGCACGCGGGGAAATGAAAAACTGTTTTTT. Protein product: CASSQEGTRGNEKLFF.